The 21 T cell receptor beta chains below all came from one sample that was sequenced in a study of T-cell memory formation after mild COVID-19. One entry per CDR3 protein, called by TCRdb with MiXCR from the 5' RACE reads. The profile shows over 55,000 distinct CDR3 sequences, roughly 9.5% of them singletons. Source material: PBMCs or a T cell subset sorted from them (not recorded which). The origin of the receptors is a man aged 18 to 29 who had mild COVID-19 (a few samples of this study predate the infection). Cell type and time point are not known.

This clonotype occurred a few times. This chain joins TRBV5-1 and TRBJ2-3; TRBD1 agrees at 8 bases. With V trimmed by 1 base and J by 6 bases, 10 bases remained unmatched. Per the germline V gene, CDR1 is SGHRS and CDR2 is YFSETQ. The CDR3 has 16 amino acids. This chain's CDR3 is CASSLRPPGGSDTQYF. The CDR3 nucleotides read TGCGCCAGCAGCTTGAGGCCTCCAGGGGGCTCTGATACGCAGTATTTT.

V usage is TRBV7-8 and J usage is TRBJ2-2, with D possibly called TRBD1 or TRBD2 (6 bases each). Germline CDR1 reads SGHVS; CDR2 reads FQNEAQ. The CDR3 length is 15 residues. Between the trimmed V and J ends, which lost 1 base and 5 bases, there was a span of 11 bases. This CDR3 is CASSLVRGRTGELFF. As DNA, the CDR3 is TGTGCCAGCAGCTTAGTTAGGGGGAGGACCGGGGAGCTGTTTTTT. Full variable domain (outside the CDR3, taken from reference TRBV7-8 and TRBJ2-2): GAGVSQSPRYKVAKRGQDVALRCDPISGHVSLFWYQQALGQGPEFLTYFQNEAQLDKSGLPSDRFFAERPEGSVSTLKIQRTQQEDSAVYLCASSLVRGRTGELFFGEGSRLTVL.

This clonotype has more than one count but fewer than ten. The V call is TRBV9, the J call TRBJ2-5; no clear D gene. The germline gives CDR1 SGDLS, CDR2 YYNGEE. There are 14 residues in the CDR3. Trimming stripped 0 bases from V and 2 bases from J, with 8 bases between. The chain's CDR3 is CASSVATAQETQYF. In nucleotides, the CDR3 is TGTGCCAGCAGCGTAGCCACAGCTCAAGAGACCCAGTACTTC.

This clonotype has more than one count but fewer than ten. The rearrangement links TRBV18 to TRBJ1-2; D unclear. The V end was cut by 3 bases, the J end by 4 bases, with 9 bases between. This CDR3 region has 13 residues. Germline V CDR1 and CDR2: KGHSH, LQKENI. The CDR3 DNA sequence: TGTGCCAGCTCACCCGGCGCCCCCTATGGCTACACCTTC. Amino acids: CASSPGAPYGYTF.

V and J are TRBV5-6 and TRBJ2-2; D is uncertain. The germline V gene encodes CDR1 SGHDT and CDR2 YYEEEE. The CDR3 totals 15 residues. Trimming took off 1 base at V and 0 bases at J, with 7 bases between the two ends. CDR3 sequence: CASSLYSSNTGELFF. The CDR3 DNA reads as TGTGCCAGCAGCTTGTACAGTTCGAACACCGGGGAGCTGTTTTTT.

This clonotype was counted between two and nine times. V is TRBV6-2 or TRBV6-3 and J is TRBJ2-5; the match to TRBD2 covers 11 bases. Trimming at V came to 10 bases and at J to 1 base, leaving 17 bases not matched to a gene. CDR1 is MNHEY and CDR2 is SVGEGT in the germline V gene. The CDR3 runs 18 residues. The CDR3 region has the DNA TGTGCCACTCGTCCGGGACTAGCGGCCTTGGGATTCCAAGAGACCCAGTACTTC. This gives the protein CATRPGLAALGFQETQYF.

The chain has TRBV5-1 and TRBJ2-2; a possible D gene is TRBD2 (6 bases). From germline, CDR1 is SGHRS and CDR2 YFSETQ. V was trimmed by 3 bases and J by 5 bases, leaving 8 bases between them. The CDR3 spans 13 residues. As DNA, the CDR3 is TGCGCCAGCAGCTACGGGGGTACCGGGGAGCTGTTTTTT. As protein: CASSYGGTGELFF.

This rearrangement joins TRBV18 to TRBJ1-1; no reliable D call. This CDR3 is 14 amino acids long. Trimming took off 1 base at V and 1 base at J, with 7 bases between the two ends. Looked up from germline, CDR1 is KGHSH and CDR2 is LQKENI. The CDR3 DNA is TGTGCCAGCTCACCACGACGAACGAACACTGAAGCTTTCTTT. Its translation is CASSPRRTNTEAFF.

J is TRBJ2-1 and V is TRBV7-3; 9 bases map to TRBD2. In germline, CDR1 is SGHTA, CDR2 FQGTGA. This CDR3 spans 14 amino acids. V trimming: 5 bases; J trimming: 9 bases; junction bases outside the gene matches: 8. The CDR3 bases are TGTGCCAGCAGCCCGACTAGCGGAGGTACTGAGCAGTTCTTC. It translates to CASSPTSGGTEQFF.

The chain employs TRBV7-2 and TRBJ2-1, with 8 bases identical to TRBD2. J was trimmed by 12 bases and V by 10 bases; bases with no gene match: 17. CDR3 length: 14 amino acids. Germline V gene lookup returns CDR1 SGHTA and CDR2 FQGNSA. The CDR3 sequence: CATSGVAGIDVQFF. For the CDR3, the DNA is TGTGCCACCTCTGGAGTAGCGGGGATCGACGTGCAGTTCTTC. Full variable domain (missing parts from reference TRBV7-2 and TRBJ2-1): GAGVSQSPSNKVTEKGKDVELRCDPISGHTALYWYRQSLGQGLEFLIYFQGNSAPDKSGLPSDRFSAERTGGSVSTLTIQRTQQEDSAVYLCATSGVAGIDVQFFGPGTRLTVL.

The sample holds a few counts of this clonotype. This chain joins TRBV7-2 and TRBJ1-1, with D perhaps TRBD1 (6 bases). In germline, CDR1 is SGHTA, CDR2 FQGNSA. The ends were cut back, 1 base at V and 7 bases at J, with 16 bases in the middle. The CDR3 runs 15 residues. In DNA, the CDR3 is TGTGCCAGCAGCTTAGGGATAACAGGGATGCGTGAAGCTTTCTTT. Translation gives CASSLGITGMREAFF.

This clonotype was counted a few times. In DNA, the CDR3 is TGTGCCAGCAGCCCAGATCTGGGTGACTATGGCTACACCTTC. Residues: CASSPDLGDYGYTF. The chain is built from TRBV9 and TRBJ1-2; D uncertain. CDR1 and CDR2 (germline): SGDLS, YYNGEE. The CDR3 extends over 14 amino acids. V lost 4 bases to trimming and J lost 3 bases, with 13 bases between them. Looking up the rest from reference TRBV9 and TRBJ1-2 gives the full variable domain: DSGVTQTPKHLITATGQRVTLRCSPRSGDLSVYWYQQSLDQGLQFLIQYYNGEERAKGNILERFSAQQFPDLHSELNLSSLELGDSALYFCASSPDLGDYGYTFGSGTRLTVV.

This clonotype was seen a few times. This sequence joins TRBV20-1 and TRBJ2-1; 8 bases fit TRBD1. CDR3 length: 15 residues. CDR1 DFQATT and CDR2 SNEGSKA come from the germline V gene (reference sequence). Trimming took 3 bases from V and 5 from J; bases not matched to a gene: 9. CDR3 bases: TGCAGTGCTAGGGGTGACAGGGGCGTACACAATGAGCAGTTCTTC. Amino acid sequence: CSARGDRGVHNEQFF.

This sequence joins TRBV27 and TRBJ1-2; TRBD1 agrees at 8 bases. With V trimmed by 7 bases and J by 4 bases, 8 bases remained unmatched. The germline gives CDR1 MNHEY, CDR2 SMNVEV (reference sequence). This CDR3 is 14 amino acids long. The CDR3 is CASKFGQGPYGYTF. The CDR3 region has the DNA TGTGCCAGCAAGTTCGGACAGGGCCCCTATGGCTACACCTTC.

The gene calls are TRBV6-6 and TRBJ1-1; possible D gene TRBD1, 5 bases. V lost 2 bases and J 1 base, leaving 14 bases between the germline ends. CDR3 size: 16 residues. Germline lookup yields CDR1 MNHNY and CDR2 SVGAGI (reference sequence). CDR3 amino acids: CASSYPSGRANTEAFF. CDR3 DNA: TGTGCCAGCAGTTACCCGAGCGGCAGGGCGAACACTGAAGCTTTCTTT.

Only a few counts were recorded for this clonotype. The V call is TRBV20-1, the J call TRBJ2-5; 7 bases agree with TRBD1. CDR1 is DFQATT and CDR2 is SNEGSKA in the germline V gene (reference sequence). The CDR3 is made up of 15 amino acids. Trimming at V came to 4 bases and at J to 1 base, leaving 9 bases not matched to a gene. The CDR3 DNA reads TGCAGTGCTAAAGGACAGGTGCCGATCCAAGAGACCCAGTACTTC. It yields the protein CSAKGQVPIQETQYF.

This clonotype was recorded at least ten times. The rearrangement links TRBV7-2 to TRBJ2-7, with D unresolved. Trimming pared 4 bases from V and 3 bases from J, leaving 13 bases between. The length of the CDR3 is 14 residues. Germline loops: CDR1 SGHTA, CDR2 FQGNSA. This chain's CDR3 is CASSSPGGGYEQYF. For the CDR3, the DNA is TGTGCCAGCAGCTCCCCCGGCGGCGGCTACGAGCAGTACTTC.

This clonotype was picked up a small number of times. V gene TRBV11-2 combines with J gene TRBJ2-6; D not certain. V was shortened by 9 bases and J by 2 bases, with 8 bases between the two germline ends. CDR1 is SGHAT, CDR2 FQNNGV, per germline. This CDR3 is 13 amino acids long. The CDR3: CASSGPGANVLTF. As DNA, the CDR3 is TGTGCCAGTTCAGGACCTGGGGCCAACGTCCTGACTTTC.

This clonotype was recorded at least ten times. The chain couples TRBV5-1 to TRBJ2-2; TRBD2 matches at 8 bases. The CDR3 has 16 amino acids. The V segment lost 4 bases and the J segment 6 bases; nucleotides outside the gene matches: 11. Germline V gene data show CDR1 as SGHRS and CDR2 as YFSETQ. CDR3 sequence: CASSPAGAGVAGELFF. Written as DNA, the CDR3 is TGCGCCAGCAGCCCAGCGGGGGCCGGCGTAGCCGGGGAGCTGTTTTTT.

This clonotype has just a few counts. This chain connects TRBV6-5 to TRBJ2-3; TRBD2 might be the D (5 bases). Trimming removed 2 bases at V and 5 bases at J, with 8 bases between. Germline lookup yields CDR1 MNHEY and CDR2 SVGAGI. CDR3 length: 13 residues. This CDR3 reads CASSYLAGDTQYF. The CDR3 region has the DNA TGTGCCAGCAGTTACCTAGCAGGAGATACGCAGTATTTT.

This clonotype was seen only a few times. The chain links TRBV15 to TRBJ2-2; D is perhaps TRBD1 (6 bases). The CDR3 is made up of 15 amino acids. CDR1 is LNHNV, CDR2 YYDKDF, per germline (reference sequence). The V gene lost 2 bases and the J gene lost 4 bases, with 11 bases spanning the gap. Here the CDR3 reads CATSRKTGRTGELFF. The CDR3 bases are TGTGCCACCAGCAGAAAGACAGGCCGCACCGGGGAGCTGTTTTTT.